The 15 T cell receptor beta chains given below trace back to one sample, sequenced in a study of shared clonotypes between healthy human individuals. Sequencing was performed with immunoSEQ multiplex PCR; in TCRdb, only in-frame clones are kept and a portion is missing. The sample carries over a million clones, 78% recorded once. Input material: memory CD4+ T cells from PBMCs. Indicated subset: CD45RA-negative fraction. The receptors derive from a man between 18 and 35 years old in good health. Some clones in this sample may be carry-over from other donors' samples.

This rearrangement joins TRBV11-1 to TRBJ2-7; TRBD2 agrees at 14 bases. Germline loops: CDR1 SGHAT, CDR2 FQDESV (reference sequence). V lost 5 bases and J lost 4; bases outside the gene matches: 4. The CDR3 runs 15 residues. The CDR3 spells CASSLGTSGSYEQYF. Here the CDR3 DNA reads TGTGCCAGCAGCCTGGGGACTAGCGGGAGTTACGAGCAGTACTTC.

The CDR3 DNA follows: TGTGCCATCAGTGGCGACAGGGGGCAGGATGGCTACACCTTC. Amino acid sequence: CAISGDRGQDGYTF. The chain links TRBV10-3 to TRBJ1-2, with 10 bases that match TRBD1. Unmatched junction bases numbered 5, after V lost 4 bases and J lost 6 bases. Germline loops: CDR1 ENHRY, CDR2 SYGVKD. This CDR3 spans 14 amino acids.

The chain employs TRBV28 and TRBJ2-5; D might be TRBD2 (5 bases). Germline CDR1 is MDHEN and CDR2 is SYDVKM. Trimming stripped 4 bases from V and 0 bases from J, with 12 bases between. The CDR3 contains 15 residues. The CDR3 DNA reads TGTGCCAGCAGTTCCAGCGGCATTTACCAAGAGACCCAGTACTTC. As protein: CASSSSGIYQETQYF.

This chain uses TRBV28 with TRBJ1-5, with 10 bases that match TRBD1. The V gene's germline CDR1 is MDHEN and CDR2 SYDVKM. Trimming at V came to 3 bases and at J to 3 bases, leaving 2 bases not matched to a gene. The CDR3 is 15 residues long. CDR3 DNA: TGTGCCAGCAGTTTTCGACAGGGGGCCAATCAGCCCCAGCATTTT. Translating gives CASSFRQGANQPQHF.

Comment on this clone: The identical CDR3 is also encoded by other nucleotide sequences in the sample. The chain has TRBV28 and TRBJ1-5; possibly TRBD1 for D (5 bases). V lost 5 bases to trimming and J lost 6 bases, with 8 bases between them. This CDR3 is 12 amino acids long. The germline V gene has CDR1 MDHEN and CDR2 SYDVKM. CDR3 sequence reads: CASSTGGQPQHF. The CDR3 coding sequence is TGTGCCAGCAGTACAGGCGGTCAGCCCCAGCATTTT.

Of note for this clone: Other DNA sequences in the sample encode the same CDR3. The V and J genes are TRBV20-1 and TRBJ2-5; D gene ambiguous. From germline, CDR1 is DFQATT and CDR2 SNEGSKA (reference sequence). This CDR3 spans 11 amino acids. V gave up 0 bases and J gave up 6 bases, with 5 bases separating them. This chain's CDR3 is CSARDLQTQYF. CDR3 DNA: TGCAGTGCTAGAGATTTGCAGACCCAGTACTTC.

The chain joins TRBV9 to TRBJ2-2; D is unclear. CDR3 length: 11 residues. CDR1 and CDR2 from the germline V gene are SGDLS and YYNGEE. V was shortened by 6 bases and J by 6 bases, with 6 bases between the two germline ends. The CDR3 sequence: CASTRSGELFF. CDR3 nucleotides: TGTGCCAGCACCAGATCCGGGGAGCTGTTTTTT. Drawing the rest from reference TRBV9 and TRBJ2-2, the complete variable domain is DSGVTQTPKHLITATGQRVTLRCSPRSGDLSVYWYQQSLDQGLQFLIQYYNGEERAKGNILERFSAQQFPDLHSELNLSSLELGDSALYFCASTRSGELFFGEGSRLTVL.

The chain joins TRBV19 to TRBJ2-1, with TRBD1 identical over 8 bases. This CDR3 has 14 amino acids. Germline-derived CDR1 and CDR2 are LNHDA and SQIVND (reference sequence). The V segment lost 6 bases and the J segment 5 bases; nucleotides outside the gene matches: 6. CDR3 protein: CASSRQGTHNEQFF. CDR3 DNA: TGTGCCAGTAGCCGACAGGGGACCCACAATGAGCAGTTCTTC.

The rearrangement uses TRBV4-3 and TRBJ1-1; D unresolved. Germline loops: CDR1 LGHNA, CDR2 YSLEER. Between the trimmed V and J ends, which lost 0 bases and 8 bases, there was a span of 16 bases. CDR3 length: 15 amino acids. CDR3 sequence (DNA): TGCGCCAGCAGCCAAGAGGCGTCGGGCGGAGGGGAAGCTTTCTTT. This sequence encodes CASSQEASGGGEAFF.

The gene calls are TRBV30 and TRBJ2-1; no clear D. The V end was cut by 0 bases, the J end by 0 bases, with 12 bases between. The CDR3 loop spans 16 amino acids. The V gene's germline CDR1 is GTSNPN and CDR2 SVGIG (reference sequence). As DNA, the CDR3 is TGTGCCTGGAGTGTAATCCGTCTGAGCTCCTACAATGAGCAGTTCTTC. The encoded protein is CAWSVIRLSSYNEQFF.

Concerning this clone itself: A clone one base away is much larger, so this may be a read error. This sequence joins TRBV30 and TRBJ1-6; 9 nucleotides match TRBD1. Per the germline V gene, CDR1 is GTSNPN and CDR2 is SVGIG (reference sequence). The CDR3 is 13 amino acids. The trim removed 1 base at V and 9 bases at J, leaving 1 base unmatched. The CDR3 loop reads CAWSADRGSPLHF. The CDR3 region has the DNA TGTGCCTGGAGTGCGGACAGGGGTTCACCCCTCCACTTT.

This clone was found once. This chain connects TRBV28 to TRBJ1-3; the D gene is possibly TRBD1 (6 bases). Per the germline V gene, CDR1 is MDHEN and CDR2 is SYDVKM. V dropped 7 bases and J dropped 8 bases, with 24 bases sitting between them. This CDR3 comprises 16 residues. The CDR3 here is CASNPMRGRGRDTIYF. CDR3 coding DNA: TGTGCCAGCAACCCTATGAGGGGCAGGGGTCGAGACACCATATATTTT.

This clone has only a few counts. Other nucleotide sequences from this sample produce the same CDR3. The chain carries TRBV29-1 and TRBJ1-5, with 7 bases lining up with TRBD1. The junction had 2 bases not matched to a gene; V was cut back by 6 bases and J by 3 bases. This CDR3 contains 12 residues. The germline V gene encodes CDR1 SQVTM and CDR2 ANQGSEA. CDR3 protein: CSVGQNNQPQHF. CDR3 bases: TGCAGCGTGGGACAGAACAATCAGCCCCAGCATTTT.

The V gene is TRBV4-2, the J gene TRBJ1-2, with 10 bases identical to TRBD1. Germline V gene lookup returns CDR1 LGHNA and CDR2 YNFKEQ. The CDR3 consists of 17 residues. V was clipped by 3 bases and J by 8 bases; unmatched bases: 15. The chain's CDR3 is CASSQIERGTGERGYTF. The CDR3 nucleotides are TGTGCCAGCAGCCAGATCGAGCGCGGGACAGGGGAGAGGGGCTACACCTTC.

The rearrangement uses TRBV12-2 and TRBJ2-1; the table assigns TRBD1, which was not confirmed against the DNA. TRBV12-2 is reported as a pseudogene. The CDR3 length is 14 residues. The CDR3 coding sequence is TGTGCAAGTCGCTTAGCTTACAGGGCAAATGAGCAGTTCTTC. Amino acids: CASRLAYRANEQFF.